The source of this T cell receptor beta chain is a study of Ad26.COV2.S vaccination and SARS-CoV-2 variants. As for treatment: around 19 received Ad26.COV2.S at low or high dose, single or two shots; roughly 5 received placebo; per-sample allocation not given. Specimen acquisition occurred on day 63 following the initial vaccine or placebo injection. CDR1 and CDR2 (germline): SGHKS, YYEKEE (reference sequence). There are 18 residues in the CDR3. V gave up 4 bases and J gave up 6 bases; unmatched junction bases: 12. Assay: immunoSEQ multiplex PCR; the TCRdb copy retains only in-frame clones and omits some. In the table there are around 300,000 clones, about 89% of which are singletons.

J is TRBJ2-1 and V is TRBV5-5; 14 positions match TRBD2. The material was peripheral blood, obtained in a trial of Ad26.COV2.S vaccine versus placebo. The sequence was obtained from a person between 18 and 60 years old who received the Ad26.COV2.S COVID-19 vaccine or a placebo. The CDR3 DNA follows: TGTGCCAGCAGCAATAAGACTAGCGGGAGGGCCGCGGGCAATGAGCAGTTCTTC. Its protein is CASSNKTSGRAAGNEQFF.